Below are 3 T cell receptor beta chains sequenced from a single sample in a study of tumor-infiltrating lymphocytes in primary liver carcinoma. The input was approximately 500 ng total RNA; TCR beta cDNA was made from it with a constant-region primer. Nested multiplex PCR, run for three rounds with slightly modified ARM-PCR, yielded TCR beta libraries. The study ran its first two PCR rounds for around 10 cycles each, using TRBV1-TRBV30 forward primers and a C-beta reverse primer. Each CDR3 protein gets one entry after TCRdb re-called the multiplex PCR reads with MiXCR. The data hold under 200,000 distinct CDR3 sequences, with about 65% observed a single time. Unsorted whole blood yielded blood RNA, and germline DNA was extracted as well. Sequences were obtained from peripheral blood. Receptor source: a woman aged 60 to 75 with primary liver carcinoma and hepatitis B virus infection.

CDR3 sequence: CATSDATGSRSYNEQFF. The DNA for the CDR3 is TGTGCCACCAGTGATGCAACAGGGTCTCGCTCCTACAATGAGCAGTTCTTC. V usage is TRBV24-1 and J usage is TRBJ2-1; TRBD1 might be the D (6 bases). Trimming pared 3 bases from V and 0 bases from J, leaving 14 bases between. The CDR3 covers 17 residues. The germline V gene encodes CDR1 KGHDR and CDR2 SFDVKD.

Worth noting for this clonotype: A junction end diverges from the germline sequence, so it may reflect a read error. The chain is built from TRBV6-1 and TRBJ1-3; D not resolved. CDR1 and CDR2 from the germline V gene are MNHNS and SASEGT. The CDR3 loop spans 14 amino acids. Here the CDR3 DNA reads TGTGCCAGTTCCATCGCGAGCTCTGGAGACACCATATATTTT. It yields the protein CASSIASSGDTIYF.

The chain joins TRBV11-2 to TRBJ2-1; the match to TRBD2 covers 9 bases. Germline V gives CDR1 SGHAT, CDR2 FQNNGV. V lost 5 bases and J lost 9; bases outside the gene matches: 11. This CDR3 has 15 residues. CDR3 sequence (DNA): TGTGCCAGCAGCCTCTTCCGCGGGAGGGCCTTTGAGCAGTTCTTC. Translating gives CASSLFRGRAFEQFF.